The T cell receptor (beta chain) described here comes from a study of shared clonotypes between healthy human individuals. Positively selected for CCR7, the CD45RO-negative cells used as naive CD8 cells excluded terminally differentiated effector memory CD45RA+ cells. All donors qualified as healthy HIV-negative adults and had experienced no recent acute infections or vaccinations. Every contributor of samples was a Caucasian grown-up residing in Nashville, Tennessee. Concerning this clone: What it binds is not known.

In germline, CDR1 is SNHLY, CDR2 FYNNEI. The V gene lost 3 bases and the J gene lost 0 bases, with 14 bases spanning the gap. The length of the CDR3 is 16 residues. Roughly 200 ng DNA, 25,000 to 30,000 T cell genomes, went into each sorted-subset replicate PCR. Assay used: immunoSEQ multiplex PCR; TCRdb lists only in-frame clones, some missing. The profile shows about 2.1 million clones, 90% to 95% of them singletons. Findings and caveats of the study: Generation probabilities were higher for clonotypes shared across all four sorted-subset donors than for unshared ones.

The sample comprised naive CD8+ T cells from PBMCs. This receptor was taken from a man between 18 and 29 years old in good health. Some clones in this sample may be carry-over from other donors' samples. The rearrangement links TRBV2 to TRBJ1-1; D is possibly TRBD1 (5 bases). In DNA, the CDR3 is TGTGCCAGCAGTGACGGAGGGGTTACCATGAACACTGAAGCTTTCTTT. Translation: CASSDGGVTMNTEAFF.